Sequencing of this T cell receptor beta chain was carried out in a study of siplizumab effects on memory and regulatory T cells. As concerns this clone: Its target is unknown.

Study-level results: Controls showed an average of approximately 25% Treg-derived mappable alloreactive CD4+ clones, while siplizumab showed 65% to 70%.

Sequencing was performed with immunoSEQ multiplex PCR; in TCRdb, only in-frame clones are kept and a portion is missing. This table holds some 97,000 clones, more than 85% found once. The source is a human donor in good health. The sequenced material came from CD4+ T cells sorted from blood.

In DNA form, the CDR3 reads TGTGCCAGTAGCACAGGGTTTGGGGATACGCAGTATTTT. Translated: CASSTGFGDTQYF. This rearrangement joins TRBV19 to TRBJ2-3, with a tentative D call TRBD1 (6 bases). CDR3 length: 13 residues. V lost 6 bases and J lost 6, with 13 bases in between. The germline V gene has CDR1 LNHDA and CDR2 SQIVND (reference sequence).